Below, one T cell receptor (beta chain) is given with its context. The target antigen is unknown. Per germline, CDR1 LNHDA and CDR2 SQIVND (reference sequence). V was cut by 8 bases and J by 7 bases, with 21 bases left in between. The CDR3 consists of 15 residues. An Oncomine TCR Beta short-read assay was used to sequence the DNA from cultured CD4+ T cells. One entry per CDR3 protein results from TCRdb running MiXCR on the PCR reads. The table has roughly 6,800 distinct CDR3 sequences, about half seen once. The data were obtained in a study of vaccination and CD4 T cells after COVID-19. Study summary: Drawing of post-COVID samples took place a median roughly 92 days after diagnosis (range 35 to 161).

Study observations and caveats: Among those convalescent, a median roughly 89% of reactive clones emerged solely post-vaccination.

Stated treatment: roughly 11-day PBMC culture with coronavirus spike peptide pools or control peptides (ViraFEST assay). The sequence was collected from a human donor who had recovered from COVID-19. Sequenced input: CD4+ T cells from blood, cultured in vitro. The rearrangement joins TRBV19 to TRBJ1-5; no reliable D call. The CDR3 nucleotides read TGTGCCAGTGCCCGGGCGCCGGGCTTGGGCCAGCCCCAGCATTTT. Translation gives CASARAPGLGQPQHF.